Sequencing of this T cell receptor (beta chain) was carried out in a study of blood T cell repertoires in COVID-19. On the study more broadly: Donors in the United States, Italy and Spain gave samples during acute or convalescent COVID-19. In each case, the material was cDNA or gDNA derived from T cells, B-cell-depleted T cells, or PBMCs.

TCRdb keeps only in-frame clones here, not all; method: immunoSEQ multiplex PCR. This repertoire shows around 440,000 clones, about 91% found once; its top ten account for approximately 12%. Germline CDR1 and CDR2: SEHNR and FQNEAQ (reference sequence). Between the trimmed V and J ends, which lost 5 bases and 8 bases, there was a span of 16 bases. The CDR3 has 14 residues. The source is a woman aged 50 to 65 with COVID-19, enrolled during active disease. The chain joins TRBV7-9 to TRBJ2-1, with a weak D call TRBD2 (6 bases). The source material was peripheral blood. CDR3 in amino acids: CASSLSSGDDEQFF. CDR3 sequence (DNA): TGTGCCAGCAGCCTCTCTTCGGGAGACGATGAGCAGTTCTTC.